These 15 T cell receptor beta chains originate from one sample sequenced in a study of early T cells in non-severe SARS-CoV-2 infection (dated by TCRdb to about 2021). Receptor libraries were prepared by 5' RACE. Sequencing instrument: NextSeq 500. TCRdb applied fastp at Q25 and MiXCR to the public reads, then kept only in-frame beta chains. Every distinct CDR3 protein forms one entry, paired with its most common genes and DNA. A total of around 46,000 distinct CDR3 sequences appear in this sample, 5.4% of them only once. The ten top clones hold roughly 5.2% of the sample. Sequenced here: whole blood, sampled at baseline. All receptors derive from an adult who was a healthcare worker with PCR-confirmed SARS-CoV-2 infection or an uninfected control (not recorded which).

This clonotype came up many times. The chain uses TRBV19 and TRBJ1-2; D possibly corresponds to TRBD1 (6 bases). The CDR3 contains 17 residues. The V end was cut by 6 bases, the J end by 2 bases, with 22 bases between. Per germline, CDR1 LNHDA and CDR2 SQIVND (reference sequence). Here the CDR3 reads CASSTTRAGQPNYGYTF. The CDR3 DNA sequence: TGTGCCAGTAGCACCACCCGAGCCGGACAGCCCAACTATGGCTACACCTTC.

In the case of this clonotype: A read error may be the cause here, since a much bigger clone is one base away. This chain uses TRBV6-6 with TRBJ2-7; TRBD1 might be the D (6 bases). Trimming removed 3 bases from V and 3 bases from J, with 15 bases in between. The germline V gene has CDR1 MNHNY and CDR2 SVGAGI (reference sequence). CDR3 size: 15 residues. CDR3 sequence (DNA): TGTGCCAGCAGTTATTCCCGGACAGACCTCTACGAGCAGTACTTC. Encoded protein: CASSYSRTDLYEQYF.

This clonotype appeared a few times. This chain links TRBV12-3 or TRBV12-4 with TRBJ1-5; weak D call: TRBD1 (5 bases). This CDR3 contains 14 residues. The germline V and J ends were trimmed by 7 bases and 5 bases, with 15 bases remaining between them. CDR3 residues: CASKGWLSDQPQHF. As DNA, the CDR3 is TGTGCCAGCAAGGGGTGGCTGTCGGATCAGCCCCAGCATTTT.

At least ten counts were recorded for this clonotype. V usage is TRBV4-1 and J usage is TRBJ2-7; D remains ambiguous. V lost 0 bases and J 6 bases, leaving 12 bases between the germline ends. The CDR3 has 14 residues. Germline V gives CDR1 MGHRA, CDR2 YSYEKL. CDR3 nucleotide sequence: TGCGCCAGCAGCCAAGATCTGGGAATAGGCGAGCAGTACTTC. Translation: CASSQDLGIGEQYF.

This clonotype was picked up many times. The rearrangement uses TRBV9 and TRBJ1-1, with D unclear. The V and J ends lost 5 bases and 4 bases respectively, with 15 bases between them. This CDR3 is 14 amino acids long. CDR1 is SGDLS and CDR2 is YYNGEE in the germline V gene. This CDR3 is CASSLGEGITEAFF. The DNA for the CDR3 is TGTGCCAGCAGTCTAGGCGAAGGGATCACTGAAGCTTTCTTT.

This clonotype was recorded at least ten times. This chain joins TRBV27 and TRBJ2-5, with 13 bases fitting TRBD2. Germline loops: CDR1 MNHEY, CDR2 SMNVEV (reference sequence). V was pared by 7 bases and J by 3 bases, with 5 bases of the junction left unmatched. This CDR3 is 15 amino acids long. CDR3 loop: CASTRTSGREETQYF. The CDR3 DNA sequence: TGTGCCAGCACTCGGACTAGCGGGAGAGAAGAGACCCAGTACTTC.

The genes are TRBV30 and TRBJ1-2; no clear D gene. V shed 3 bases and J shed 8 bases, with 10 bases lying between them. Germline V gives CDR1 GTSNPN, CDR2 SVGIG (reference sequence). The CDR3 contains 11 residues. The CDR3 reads CAWRGSAGYTF. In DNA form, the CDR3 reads TGTGCCTGGAGGGGGAGCGCGGGCTACACCTTC. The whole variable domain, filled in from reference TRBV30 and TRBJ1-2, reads SQTIHQWPATLVQPVGSPLSLECTVEGTSNPNLYWYRQAAGRGLQLLFYSVGIGQISSEVPQNLSASRPQDRQFILSSKKLLLSDSGFYLCAWRGSAGYTFGSGTRLTVV.

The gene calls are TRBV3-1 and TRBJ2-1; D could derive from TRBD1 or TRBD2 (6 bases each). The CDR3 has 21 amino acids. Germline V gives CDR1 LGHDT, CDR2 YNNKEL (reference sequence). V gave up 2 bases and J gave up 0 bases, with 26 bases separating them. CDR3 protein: CASSQMMGGFPEHGSYNEQFF. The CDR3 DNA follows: TGTGCCAGCAGCCAAATGATGGGGGGCTTTCCAGAACACGGCTCCTACAATGAGCAGTTCTTC.

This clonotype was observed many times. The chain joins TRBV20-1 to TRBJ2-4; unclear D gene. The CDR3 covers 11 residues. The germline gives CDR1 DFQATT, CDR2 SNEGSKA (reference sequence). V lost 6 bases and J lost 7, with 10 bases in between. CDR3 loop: CSAEWSNIQYF. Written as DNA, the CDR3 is TGCAGTGCCGAGTGGAGTAACATTCAGTACTTC.

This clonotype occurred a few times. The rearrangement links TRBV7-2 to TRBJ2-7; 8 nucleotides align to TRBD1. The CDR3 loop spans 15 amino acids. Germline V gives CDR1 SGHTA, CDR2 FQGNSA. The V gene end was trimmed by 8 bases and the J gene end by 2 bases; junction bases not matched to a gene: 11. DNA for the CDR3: TGTGCCAGCGCGACCCCACCGGACAGGGCCTACGAGCAGTACTTC. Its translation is CASATPPDRAYEQYF.

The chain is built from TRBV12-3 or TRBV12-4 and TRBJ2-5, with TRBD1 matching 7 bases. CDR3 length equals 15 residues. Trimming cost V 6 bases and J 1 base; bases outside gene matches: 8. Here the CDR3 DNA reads TGTGCCAGCAGCCCTCTCAGACAGGGCCAAGAGACCCAGTACTTC. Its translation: CASSPLRQGQETQYF.

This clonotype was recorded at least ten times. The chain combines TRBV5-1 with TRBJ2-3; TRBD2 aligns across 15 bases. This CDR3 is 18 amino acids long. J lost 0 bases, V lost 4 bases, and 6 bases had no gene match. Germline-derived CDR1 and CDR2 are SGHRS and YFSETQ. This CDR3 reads CASSLGLAGGPSTDTQYF. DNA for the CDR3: TGCGCCAGCAGCCTAGGACTAGCGGGAGGGCCTAGCACAGATACGCAGTATTTT. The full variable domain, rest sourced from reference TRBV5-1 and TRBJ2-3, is KAGVTQTPRYLIKTRGQQVTLSCSPISGHRSVSWYQQTPGQGLQFLFEYFSETQRNKGNFPGRFSGRQFSNSRSEMNVSTLELGDSALYLCASSLGLAGGPSTDTQYFGPGTRLTVL.

The CDR3 is CASNESYAQPQHF. The DNA for the CDR3 is TGTGCCAGCAATGAGTCTTACGCCCAGCCCCAGCATTTT. The rearrangement links TRBV2 to TRBJ1-5; D unclear. Germline V gene data show CDR1 as SNHLY and CDR2 as FYNNEI. The CDR3 length is 13 residues. V lost 7 bases to trimming and J lost 7 bases, with 14 bases between them.

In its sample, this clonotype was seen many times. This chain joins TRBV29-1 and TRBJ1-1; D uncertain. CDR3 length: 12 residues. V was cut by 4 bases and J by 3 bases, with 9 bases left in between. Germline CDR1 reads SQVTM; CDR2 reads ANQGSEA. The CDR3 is CSVGGLDTEAFF. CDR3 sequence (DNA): TGCAGCGTTGGAGGGTTGGACACTGAAGCTTTCTTT.

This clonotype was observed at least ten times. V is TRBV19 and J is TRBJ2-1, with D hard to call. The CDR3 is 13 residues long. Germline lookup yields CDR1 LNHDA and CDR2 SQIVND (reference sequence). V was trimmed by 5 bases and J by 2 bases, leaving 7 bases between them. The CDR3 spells CASSQTPYNEQFF. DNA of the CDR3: TGTGCCAGTAGTCAGACACCCTACAATGAGCAGTTCTTC.